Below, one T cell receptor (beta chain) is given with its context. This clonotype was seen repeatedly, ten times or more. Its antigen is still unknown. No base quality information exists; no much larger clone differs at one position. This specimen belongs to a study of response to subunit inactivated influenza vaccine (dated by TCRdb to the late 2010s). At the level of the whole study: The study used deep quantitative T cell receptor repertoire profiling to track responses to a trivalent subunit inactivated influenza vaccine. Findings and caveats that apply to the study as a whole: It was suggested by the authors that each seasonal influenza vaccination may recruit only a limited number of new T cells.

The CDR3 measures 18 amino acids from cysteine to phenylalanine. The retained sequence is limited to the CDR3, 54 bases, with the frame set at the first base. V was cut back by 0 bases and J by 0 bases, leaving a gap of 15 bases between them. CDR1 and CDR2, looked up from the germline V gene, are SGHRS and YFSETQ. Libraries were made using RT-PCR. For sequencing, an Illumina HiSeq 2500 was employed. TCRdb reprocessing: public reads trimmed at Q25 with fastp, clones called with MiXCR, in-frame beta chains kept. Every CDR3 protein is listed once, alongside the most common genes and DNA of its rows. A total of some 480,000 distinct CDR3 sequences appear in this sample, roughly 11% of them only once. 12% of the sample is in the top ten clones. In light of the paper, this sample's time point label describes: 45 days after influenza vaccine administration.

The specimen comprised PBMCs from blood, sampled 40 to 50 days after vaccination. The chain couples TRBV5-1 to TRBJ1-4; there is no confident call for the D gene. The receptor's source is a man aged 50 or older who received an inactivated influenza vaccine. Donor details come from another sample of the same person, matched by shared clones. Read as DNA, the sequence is TGCGCCAGCAGCTTGGCTTCTATAGCGGACGCAACTAATGAAAAACTGTTTTTT. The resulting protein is CASSLASIADATNEKLFF.